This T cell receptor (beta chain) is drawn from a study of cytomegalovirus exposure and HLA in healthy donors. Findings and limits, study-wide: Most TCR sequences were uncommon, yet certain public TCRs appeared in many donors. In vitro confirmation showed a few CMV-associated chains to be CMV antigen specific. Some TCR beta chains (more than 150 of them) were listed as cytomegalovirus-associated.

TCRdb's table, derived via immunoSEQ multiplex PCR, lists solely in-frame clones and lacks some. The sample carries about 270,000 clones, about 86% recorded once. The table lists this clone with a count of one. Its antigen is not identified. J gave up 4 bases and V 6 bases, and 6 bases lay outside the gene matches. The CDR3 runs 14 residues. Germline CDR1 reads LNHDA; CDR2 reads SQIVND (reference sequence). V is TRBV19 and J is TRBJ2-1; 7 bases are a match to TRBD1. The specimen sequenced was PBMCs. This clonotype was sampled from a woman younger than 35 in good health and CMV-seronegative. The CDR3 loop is CASRPGQFYNEQFF. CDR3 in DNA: TGTGCCAGTAGACCGGGACAGTTTTACAATGAGCAGTTCTTC.